Listed below are T cell receptor beta chains from one sample, sequenced in a study of blood T cell repertoires in COVID-19. Data came from immunoSEQ multiplex PCR; TCRdb stores just in-frame clones and leaves some out. The sample holds around 400,000 clones, around 87% seen once. Sequencing was performed on peripheral blood. These receptors were collected from a woman aged 55-75 years with COVID-19, enrolled during active disease. The CDR3 runs from the conserved cysteine through the conserved F or W. D genes are given only for firm matches. Only some rows state a clone size, as once, few, many or a class for expanded clones.

>17|-|TRBV4-1|TRBJ1-2|-
TGCGCCAGCAGCCAAGTGTCCGTTGGAGGGCCTAACTATGGCTACACCTTC
CASSQVSVGGPNYGYTF
>16|TRBD1|TRBV15|TRBJ1-4|-
TGTGCCACTGGGCGTGGCAGGGGGCCTCGTAATGAAAAACTGTTTTTT
CATGRGRGPRNEKLFF
>12|-|TRBV6-1|TRBJ2-3|-
TGTGCCAGCAGTGAATACACAGATACGCAGTATTTT
CASSEYTDTQYF
>15|TRBD1|TRBV6-1|TRBJ1-1|few
TGTGCCAGCAGTGATGAGGGGGCCGATAACACTGAAGCTTTCTTT
CASSDEGADNTEAFF
>15|-|TRBV6-5|TRBJ2-2|-
TGTGCCAGCAAACCGGGACACGCGAACACCGGGGAGCTGTTTTTT
CASKPGHANTGELFF
>15|TRBD1|TRBV11-1|TRBJ2-7|-
TGTGCCAGCAGCTCCCCGGGACAGGGTTACTACGAGCAGTACTTC
CASSSPGQGYYEQYF
>14|-|TRBV6-5|TRBJ2-5|-
TGTGCCAGCAGATCTGGGGGGGCCGGAGAGACCCAGTACTTC
CASRSGGAGETQYF
>14|TRBD1|TRBV6-1|TRBJ1-5|-
TGTGCCAGCAGTGACGGGGACAGGAATCAGCCCCAGCATTTT
CASSDGDRNQPQHF
>17|-|TRBV18|TRBJ2-5|once
TGTGCCAGCTCCCCCGATCAAATAGCACGGCGAGCAGAGACCCAGTACTTC
CASSPDQIARRAETQYF
>16|TRBD1|TRBV7-2|TRBJ2-5|-
TGTGCCAGCAGCTTAGGGTATGGGACAGTCGTTCTGACCCAGTACTTC
CASSLGYGTVVLTQYF
>15|TRBD1|TRBV9|TRBJ2-5|-
TGTGCCAGCAGCTGGACAGGTTCGGGCGTGGAGACCCAGTACTTC
CASSWTGSGVETQYF
>15|-|TRBV5-4|TRBJ2-1|-
TGTGCCAGCAGCTTGGGAAGGGGGATTAGGAATGAGCAGTTCTTC
CASSLGRGIRNEQFF
>14|TRBD1|TRBV30|TRBJ1-1|-
TGTGCCTGGAGTGCAAACAGGGGGGGAGCTGAAGCTTTCTTT
CAWSANRGGAEAFF
>18|TRBD1|TRBV30|TRBJ2-4|-
TGTGCCTGGAGAACAGACAGGGGCTTACCGAATGCCAAAAACATTCAGTACTTC
CAWRTDRGLPNAKNIQYF
>16|TRBD1|TRBV7-3|TRBJ1-1|-
TGTGCCAGCAGCTTATTATTACAGGGGTCGAACACTGAAGCTTTCTTT
CASSLLLQGSNTEAFF
>16|-|TRBV30|TRBJ2-5|-
TGTGCCTGGGGTACCTGGGGGGTGGGGGGACAAGAGACCCAGTACTTC
CAWGTWGVGGQETQYF
>15|TRBD1|TRBV6-2/TRBV6-3|TRBJ2-7|-
TGTGCCAGCAGTTACGAGGGCAGGGGGCGCTACGAGCAGTACTTC
CASSYEGRGRYEQYF
>15|-|TRBV11-3|TRBJ1-1|-
TGTGCCAGCAGCTTATGGGGGCAGGGGCTAACTGAAGCTTTCTTT
CASSLWGQGLTEAFF
>15|TRBD1|TRBV6-5|TRBJ1-2|once
TGTGCCAGCAGGGGACCGGGACAGGGGAACTATGGCTACACCTTC
CASRGPGQGNYGYTF
>12|-|TRBV2|TRBJ2-1|-
TGTGCCAGCTGCAGACTATACAATGAGCAGTTCTTC
CASCRLYNEQFF
>14|-|TRBV6-5|TRBJ1-1|-
TGTGCCAGCACCCCGACAGACATGAACACTGAAGCTTTCTTT
CASTPTDMNTEAFF
>12|-|TRBV28|TRBJ1-2|-
TGTGCCAGCAGTCTCAGAGACAGGGGCTACACCTTC
CASSLRDRGYTF
>16|TRBD1|TRBV18|TRBJ1-3|-
TGTGCCAGCTCACCAATCGGGGACAGCTCTGGAAACACCATATATTTT
CASSPIGDSSGNTIYF
>16|TRBD2|TRBV5-1|TRBJ2-1|-
TGCGCCAGCAGCGGTGGTGGCCTAGCGGGGGGCAATGAGCAGTTCTTC
CASSGGGLAGGNEQFF